Sequencing of this T cell receptor beta chain was carried out in a study of blood T cell repertoires in COVID-19. The CDR3 runs 15 residues. V lost 0 bases and J 4 bases, leaving 10 bases between the germline ends. CDR1 and CDR2 from the germline V gene are SGHAT and FQNNGV. The repertoire was sequenced with immunoSEQ multiplex PCR; TCRdb's copy has only in-frame clones and lacks some. The sample holds approximately 260,000 clones, roughly 80% seen once. The chain carries TRBV11-2 and TRBJ1-5; D is undetermined. The material sequenced was peripheral blood. This sequence was found in a woman of 80 years or more with active or convalescent COVID-19. CDR3 in DNA: TGTGCCAGCAGCTTAGAACCGAGCTCGAATCAGCCCCAGCATTTT. Translating gives CASSLEPSSNQPQHF.